This TCR beta chain emerged from a study of cytomegalovirus exposure and HLA in healthy donors. On this clone: Its antigen is undetermined.

Whole-study results and caveats: In vitro checks showed that three CMV-associated chains really do target CMV antigens.

This PCR relied on a set of 60 Vbeta primers and 13 Jbeta primers. The repertoire was sequenced with immunoSEQ multiplex PCR; TCRdb's copy has only in-frame clones and lacks some. The table lists roughly 240,000 clones, around 84% of them singletons, with around 0.23% in the top ten. The receptor was isolated from a girl aged 2 to 10 in good health and CMV-seronegative. Sequenced: PBMCs.

The CDR3 sequence is CASSGSRSYEQYF. The CDR3 DNA reads TGTGCCAGTAGTGGCTCCCGCTCCTACGAGCAGTACTTC. J is TRBJ2-7 and V is TRBV19, with D hard to call. Germline V gene sequence: CDR1 LNHDA, CDR2 SQIVND (reference sequence). The ends were cut back, 5 bases at V and 0 bases at J, with 8 bases in the middle. The CDR3 has 13 amino acids.